This T cell receptor beta chain was obtained from a study of glioma-infiltrating T cells after dendritic cell vaccination. Time point indicated: after dendritic cell vaccination, including at tumor progression/relapse. All glioblastoma patients lacked an isocitrate dehydrogenase mutation. Sequencing used immunoSEQ multiplex PCR; TCRdb keeps in-frame clones, though not all of them. This table has roughly 100,000 clones, 90% appearing once. The ends were cut back, 0 bases at V and 5 bases at J, with 15 bases in the middle. The CDR3 consists of 15 residues. Germline loops: CDR1 SGHRS, CDR2 YFSETQ. The chain has TRBV5-1 and TRBJ2-7; possible D gene TRBD1, 5 bases. This sequence originates from a human donor with glioblastoma. The sample here was blood, taken after dendritic cell vaccination. CDR3 protein: CASSLEGRAVDEQYF. The CDR3 nucleotides are TGCGCCAGCAGCTTGGAGGGCAGGGCTGTGGACGAGCAGTACTTC.